The following is a T cell receptor beta chain sequence with its context. No cognate antigen has been identified for it. No base qualities exist here, and no much larger clone lies one base off it. The study profiled bulk TCR beta-chain repertoires in matched peripheral blood, tumor and adjacent normal breast tissue taken from over 15 patients with early-stage breast cancer. Before surgery, whole blood (about 4.5-10 mL) was collected into EDTA tubes and processed within 2 hours. Peripheral blood mononuclear cells were isolated by Ficoll-Paque centrifugation in SepMate-50 tubes. For storage in liquid nitrogen, PBMCs were cryopreserved as aliquots of 2 to 4 million cells in about 90% FBS with roughly 10% DMSO. The Qiagen AllPrep DNA/RNA Mini kit was used for genomic DNA extraction. Two independent genomic DNA replicates were amplified for each sample, with approximately 0.5 ug used for blood and around 1.5 ug for tumor or normal breast. TCRB sequencing of genomic DNA was carried out with the ImmunoSeq Intro kit according to the manufacturer's instructions. Multiplex PCR was run for roughly 29 cycles using proprietary primers and spike-in control sequences for absolute quantification. Single-end 150-bp reads were used to sequence an 87-bp fragment spanning the CDR3 plus the flanking V and J genes. Each lane of an Illumina MiSeq running version 3.0 chemistry carried seven multiplexed samples, with two replicates apiece. Processing in the source paper ran as follows. The vendor's proprietary pipeline processed the raw data and merged both replicates into a single result for each sample. Productive rearrangements sharing the V-gene family, CDR3 amino acid sequence and J-gene segment were defined as clonotypes. Clonality was computed as 1 minus the normalized Shannon entropy (Pielou evenness) of TCRB abundances. To estimate T cell density, the total number of templates was divided by the number of input cells, which was inferred from the amount of DNA input. Recon, run with its default parameters, was used to estimate overall repertoire diversity and clonality. A clonotype was considered tumor-enriched if its abundance in tumor exceeded 0.1% and was at least 32-fold higher than its abundance in normal breast. Entries here come from immuneACCESS through TCRdb and include only in-frame sequences with V and J called. Some clones fail to appear in such tables; in the studies checked, an unresolved V gene covers under half of the shortfall, and the cause of the remainder is unknown. V, J and clone size are those of that table, while D and trimming were read from the DNA. A total of some 58,000 clones appear in this sample, 60% to 85% of them only once. The top ten constitute approximately 3% of the sample.

These data come from a study of early stage breast cancer tumors (dated by TCRdb to about 2017). At the level of the whole study: Of the approximately 16 invasive breast tumors, about a dozen were found to be estrogen receptor-positive, progesterone receptor-positive and HER2-negative. Of the approximately twelve ER+/PR+/HER2- tumors, eight were classified as invasive ductal carcinomas and four as invasive lobular carcinomas. A read coverage of roughly 10-fold per sample was achieved on average. Across all samples, 2 million to 3 million templates representing approximately 1,000,000 unique clonotypes were detected. Overall study results and their limits: Tumors showed about 2.4-fold higher T cell density and higher clonality than adjacent normal breast tissue. Chain pairing and functional markers such as CD4, CD8 and FOXP3 were missed by bulk genomic DNA sequencing of unsorted cells. Analysis by tumor subtype was prevented by the small cohort size. Enriched TCRB sequences shared across patients were mostly commonly generated sequences, unlikely to play an important role in the tumor microenvironment. Repertoires from blood and normal breast were more alike than repertoires from blood and tumor, and in about 85% of the 16 patients, comparing each tissue with blood separated tumor from normal.

The germline V gene yields SGHRS for CDR1 and YFSETQ for CDR2. V and J are trimmed by 3 bases and 7 bases, and the gene matches miss 7 bases of the junction. From the cysteine up to the phenylalanine, the CDR3 has a length of 16 residues. CDR3 DNA only is kept here, 48 bases in frame from base 1. The origin of this receptor is a person aged 25 to 39 with breast cancer. Material: blood. The chain joins TRBV5-1 to TRBJ2-2; 12 bases in the middle match TRBD2. The sequenced DNA is TGCGCCAGCAGCTCGACTAGCGGGAGCGCGGTCGGGGAGCTGTTTTTT. Translation gives CASSSTSGSAVGELFF.